This T cell receptor beta chain originates from a study of T cells in Graves' hyperthyroidism and ophthalmopathy. Study information: It was at initial diagnosis, before any treatment, that peripheral blood was collected.

This CDR3 is 14 amino acids long. CDR1 and CDR2 from the germline V gene are ENHRY and SYGVKD. The V end was cut by 0 bases, the J end by 5 bases, with 9 bases between. Amplification yielded TCR beta CDR3 regions, with RNA transcripts as the source. Primed by the HTBI set, a first-round RT-PCR was run on the TCR CDR3. TCRdb processed the multiplex PCR reads anew with MiXCR; each CDR3 protein has one entry. The table shows around 580,000 distinct CDR3 sequences, with approximately 16% occurring only once. This clonotype came up a few times. Absent ophthalmopathy progression within 18 months defined stable Graves' hyperthyroidism. Hyperthyroidism in the patients, aged 18 to 65, was newly diagnosed and under 2 months in duration. Diagnoses were established using clinical symptoms, serum thyroxine and TRAb, thyroid ultrasound and orbital computed tomography.

V and J are TRBV10-3 and TRBJ2-3; D gene unclear. The sequence was collected from a woman between 18 and 30 years old with Graves' hyperthyroidism. Sequences were obtained from blood. The CDR3 region is CAISESLAEDTQYF. CDR3 nucleotides: TGTGCCATCAGTGAGTCTTTAGCCGAAGATACGCAGTATTTT.